This TCR beta chain was identified in a study of blood T cells in healthy people across ages (dated by TCRdb to the mid-2010s). About the investigation overall: In model experiments, template switching captured roughly one uniquely barcoded TCR beta cDNA molecule for every two T cells. The study measured age-related changes in TCR beta repertoire diversity using deep sequencing normalized with unique cDNA molecular identifiers. The donors were split into four age groups: young (average about 15 years), middle-aged (roughly 40), aged (more than 60) and long-lived (approximately 80). Using the same blood draw, the study looked at two additional independent replicas of 1 million unique cDNA reads for two donors, one aged 18 to 30 and the other aged 80 or older.

Regarding this clonotype: This receptor's antigen is unknown. The input lacks base qualities; no much larger clone sits a single base away.

The donors were 40 or so Caucasian individuals from Russia, aged roughly 6 to 100 years, who were systemically healthy. Ten milliliters of peripheral blood were drawn from each donor into EDTA-treated Vacutainer tubes. Ficoll-Paque density-gradient centrifugation was used to isolate PBMCs, with at least 6.5 million obtained per sample. Total RNA, at least 6 micrograms per sample, was extracted from PBMCs with Trizol reagent. Naive CD45RAhigh/CD27high T cell percentages were measured by flow cytometry on a PBMC aliquot from every donor. The junction shows trimming of 4 bases on V and 1 base on J, plus 25 bases between the germline ends. As encoded in the germline V gene, CDR1 is SQVTM while CDR2 is ANQGSEA. The CDR3, from cysteine to phenylalanine, totals 18 residues. Only the CDR3 region is kept as DNA, spanning 54 bases read in frame from base 1. Libraries were prepared through 5' RACE. The sample was run on an Illumina HiSeq 2500. A second 7 to 11 cycle PCR used a sample-barcoded 5' primer and a J-beta primer mix. A unique molecular identifier was introduced onto each TCR beta cDNA molecule by a template-switch 5' adaptor carrying 12 random nucleotides. Each sample yielded at least 2.5 million CDR3-containing paired-end reads. All of the RNA was converted into first-strand cDNA using the Mint cDNA synthesis kit, with a TRBC-specific oligonucleotide serving as the primer. After uracil-DNA glycosylase treatment, a first 18-cycle PCR used universal primers M1SS and BC2_uni_R on all cDNA. For the original study's pipeline: Each sample was normalized by randomly selecting 1 million high-quality reads, each carrying a distinct molecular identifier. Instead of being binned into consensus sequences, reads that shared molecular identifiers were thrown out. CDR3 identification, clonotype clustering and error correction used MiTCR with a Q25 quality threshold and the strictest error-elimination algorithm. A nonparametric unseen species model with Euler transformation was used to estimate a lower bound on total TCR beta diversity. TCRdb's own reprocessing of the public reads used fastp at Q25 and MiXCR and kept productive beta chains. Rows are unified per CDR3 protein, each entry keeping the most common DNA and genes. The V and J calls and clone size come from TCRdb's table, not from the authors' own analysis. This sample gives fewer than 600,000 distinct CDR3 sequences in total; about 26% of them show up just once. The ten largest make up over 3.5% of the sample.

What the study reported, not specific to this receptor: Because profiling used bulk unsorted PBMCs, naive and antigen-experienced compartments could not be compared conclusively. Total diversity estimates from one million sequenced T cells were considered lower bounds and underestimates. There was a strong correlation between observed TCR beta diversity and the percentage of naive T cells measured by flow cytometry. As age increased, observed TCR beta diversity per million T cells dropped in a roughly linear way, and a significant reduction was already evident by age 40. Compared with the aged group, more naive CD4+ T cells, fewer expanded clones and increased TCR diversity were shown by the long-lived group, suggesting age selection. Donor CMV infection status was unknown, potentially confounding age-related changes in expanded clonotypes.

The same data also contributed to another study, on T cells of mothers and their children. As the second publication notes: Donors were nine systemically healthy Caucasian individuals: three mothers and their six children. cDNA synthesis used all of the extracted RNA, with about 1.5 ug of RNA in each 15 ul reaction. In the second PCR, the M1S primer introduced both the sample barcodes and 2-4 random nucleotides. Each mother yielded over 8.5 million TCR beta CDR3 reads and each child 3 million to 3.5 million reads. In both related and unrelated pairs, thymic selection shapes the output of TCR recombination in a similar way, with inherited differences having only a minor effect. Normalized repertoire overlap in related mother-child pairs was always slightly higher than in unrelated mother-child pairs, but the difference was never significant. No persistent microchimeric T cell clones were found, with a detection sensitivity of roughly 92 clones per million clonotypes. To look for features that set related mother-child pairs apart from unrelated individuals, the researchers ran deep NGS to compare the TCR beta repertoires of mothers and children. On average, the children were roughly 10 +/- 4 years old, while the mothers were approximately 40 +/- 4 years old. Libraries were sequenced on Illumina HiSeq 2000 with 100+100 nt paired-end reads after adapter ligation with NEBNext reagents. To prevent cross-contamination, the mother and child libraries were prepared a month apart and were sequenced in separate runs. For each donor, somewhere between about 500,000 and 2,000,000 distinct TCR beta clonotypes were identified. Naive TCR beta clonotypes were estimated from low-frequency clonotypes matched to each donor's FACS-determined naive share, without sorting.

This receptor was taken from a boy younger than 10 in good health. This chain is built from TRBV29-1 and TRBJ1-1, with the D gene too uncertain to name. Sequenced: blood. The CDR3 sequence is CSVVALKLRVTPNTEAFF. The DNA sequence follows: TGCAGCGTTGTGGCATTGAAACTCCGAGTTACACCGAACACTGAAGCTTTCTTT.